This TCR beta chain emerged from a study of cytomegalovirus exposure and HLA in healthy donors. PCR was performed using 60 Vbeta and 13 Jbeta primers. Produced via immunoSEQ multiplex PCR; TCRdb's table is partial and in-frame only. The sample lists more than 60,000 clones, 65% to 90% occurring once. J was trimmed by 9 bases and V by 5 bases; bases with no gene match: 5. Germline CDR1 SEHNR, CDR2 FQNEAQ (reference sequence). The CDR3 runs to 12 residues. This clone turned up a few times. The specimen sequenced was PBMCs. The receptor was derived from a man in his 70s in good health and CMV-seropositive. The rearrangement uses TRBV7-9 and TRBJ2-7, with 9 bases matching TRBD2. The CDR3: CASSEGGGVQYF. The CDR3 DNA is TGTGCCAGCAGCGAGGGCGGGGGGGTGCAGTACTTC.